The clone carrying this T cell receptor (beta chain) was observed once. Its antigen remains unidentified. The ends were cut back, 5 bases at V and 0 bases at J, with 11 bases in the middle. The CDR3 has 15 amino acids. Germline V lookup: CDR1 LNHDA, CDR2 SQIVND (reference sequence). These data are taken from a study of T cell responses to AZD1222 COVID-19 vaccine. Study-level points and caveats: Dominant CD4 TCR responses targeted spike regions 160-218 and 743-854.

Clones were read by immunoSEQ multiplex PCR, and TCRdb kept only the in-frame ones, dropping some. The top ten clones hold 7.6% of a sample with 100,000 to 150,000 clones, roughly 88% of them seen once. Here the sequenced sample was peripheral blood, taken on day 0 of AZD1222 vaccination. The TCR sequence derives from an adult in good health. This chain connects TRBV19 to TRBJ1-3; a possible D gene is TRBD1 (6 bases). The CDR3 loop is CASSQGTLSGNTIYF. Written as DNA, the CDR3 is TGTGCCAGTAGTCAAGGGACACTCTCTGGAAACACCATATATTTT.